The clone carrying this TCR beta chain was observed many times. Because the library targeted alpha chains, this beta chain is an off-target read whose size means little. These data are taken from a study of spatial heterogeneity in lung cancer. MiXCR, run by TCRdb on the 5' RACE reads, gives a single entry per CDR3 protein. This sample has approximately 7,800 distinct CDR3 sequences, with over 6.5% found just once. Indicated time point: sample taken at primary tumor resection. Whole RNA was taken from tumor, nontumor lung or frozen PBMC; it was then sequenced unsorted. Trimming left V 4 bases short and J 3 bases short, with 7 bases between. This CDR3 is 13 amino acids long. Germline CDR1 and CDR2: SGHRS and YFSETQ.

The chain uses TRBV5-1 and TRBJ2-2; unclear D gene. Sequenced material: PBMCs, taken at surgery. The TCR comes from a male donor with early-stage non-small cell lung cancer. The CDR3 here is CASSRRDTGELFF. In DNA form, the CDR3 reads TGCGCCAGCAGCCGACGGGACACCGGGGAGCTGTTTTTT.